The text below deals with one TCR beta chain. The antigen is unknown. The data belong to a study of cytomegalovirus exposure and HLA in healthy donors. V lost 6 bases and J 0 bases, leaving 11 bases between the germline ends. This CDR3 spans 14 amino acids. Germline V gives CDR1 LNHDA, CDR2 SQIVND (reference sequence). General observations from the study: Most of the TCR beta V segments (in an earlier analysis) were productive either about 87% or about 30% of the time. Researchers reported that a few CMV-associated chains were confirmed in vitro as CMV antigen-specific.

Use of 60 Vbeta and 13 Jbeta primers characterized the PCR. Assay used: immunoSEQ multiplex PCR; TCRdb lists only in-frame clones, some missing. The table shows more than 200,000 clones, with nearly 80% occurring only once. Source material: PBMCs. J is TRBJ2-5 and V is TRBV19, with TRBD1 as a possible D gene (6 bases). The clonotype was recovered from a male donor in good health and CMV-seronegative. CDR3 in DNA: TGTGCCAGTAGGACCCGACAGGACCAAGAGACCCAGTACTTC. Amino acids: CASRTRQDQETQYF.